These 15 T cell receptor beta chains came from one sample sequenced in a study of blood T cell repertoires in COVID-19. Repertoires were generated with immunoSEQ multiplex PCR, while TCRdb's copy carries only in-frame clones and drops some. The sample has 20,000 to 25,000 clones; more than 70% are singletons. Sequences were obtained from peripheral blood. These receptors came from a human donor in a cohort sampled during active COVID-19. The donor label of this sample is uncertain.

The chain has TRBV11-3 and TRBJ2-7; 9 bases agree with TRBD2. The CDR3 length is 16 residues. Germline-derived CDR1 and CDR2 are SGHNT and YENEEA. The ends lost 1 base at V and 9 bases at J; junction bases unmatched: 13. CDR3 protein: CASSLVLAGEPLGQYF. The DNA of the CDR3 is TGTGCCAGCAGCTTAGTCTTAGCGGGGGAGCCCCTCGGGCAGTACTTC.

J is TRBJ2-6 and V is TRBV3-1 (or the pseudogene TRBV3-2); D gene unclear. This CDR3 is built from 16 residues. Per germline, CDR1 LGHDT and CDR2 YNNKEL (reference sequence). The ends were cut back, 2 bases at V and 3 bases at J, with 11 bases in the middle. The CDR3: CASSQFGPLGANVLTF. DNA of the CDR3: TGTGCCAGCAGCCAATTTGGGCCACTTGGGGCCAACGTCCTGACTTTC.

This chain connects TRBV28 to TRBJ1-3, with D uncertain. Trimming took off 5 bases at V and 0 bases at J, with 8 bases between the two ends. The length of the CDR3 is 14 residues. Germline V gives CDR1 MDHEN, CDR2 SYDVKM. CDR3 DNA sequence: TGTGCCAGCAGTCAATCGAGCTCTGGAAACACCATATATTTT. Amino acid sequence: CASSQSSSGNTIYF. Full variable domain (outside the CDR3, taken from reference TRBV28 and TRBJ1-3): DVKVTQSSRYLVKRTGEKVFLECVQDMDHENMFWYRQDPGLGLRLIYFSYDVKMKEKGDIPEGYSVSREKKERFSLILESASTNQTSMYLCASSQSSSGNTIYFGEGSWLTVV.

V and J are TRBV14 and TRBJ2-6, with D possibly TRBD1 on 7 matching bases. The CDR3 length is 16 residues. V was trimmed by 3 bases and J by 2 bases, leaving 11 bases between them. The germline V gene encodes CDR1 SGHDN and CDR2 FVKESK. CDR3 region: CASSHLRGAGANVLTF. The CDR3 nucleotides read TGTGCCAGCAGCCACCTCAGGGGGGCTGGGGCCAACGTCCTGACTTTC.

This chain joins TRBV11-2 and TRBJ2-7; TRBD2 aligns across 11 bases. From germline, CDR1 is SGHAT and CDR2 FQNNGV. The CDR3 contains 15 residues. Trimming at V came to 4 bases and at J to 4 bases, leaving 6 bases not matched to a gene. CDR3 in DNA: TGTGCCAGCAGCTCCAGACTAGCGGGGCCATACGAGCAGTACTTC. Its translation: CASSSRLAGPYEQYF.

As DNA, the CDR3 is TGTGCCAGCAGCGCGGGACAGGGGGGAAAGACCCAGTACTTC. Protein: CASSAGQGGKTQYF. This chain links TRBV28 with TRBJ2-5; 11 bases map to TRBD1. Trimming at V came to 6 bases and at J to 6 bases, leaving 6 bases not matched to a gene. The CDR3 runs to 14 residues. Germline V gene sequence: CDR1 MDHEN, CDR2 SYDVKM.

The chain recombines TRBV5-4 with TRBJ2-5; D perhaps matches TRBD1 (6 bases). From germline, CDR1 is SGHNT and CDR2 YYREEE (reference sequence). This CDR3 region has 15 residues. V was cut by 4 bases and J by 5 bases, with 18 bases left in between. For the CDR3, the DNA is TGTGCCAGCAGCACCACCGGCTCAGGGGTTGAGACCCAGTACTTC. This gives the protein CASSTTGSGVETQYF.

The genes are TRBV25-1 and TRBJ2-2; 7 positions agree with TRBD2. Trimming at V came to 6 bases and at J to 4 bases, leaving 5 bases not matched to a gene. In germline, CDR1 is MGHDK, CDR2 SYGVNS. This CDR3 is built from 14 residues. Here the CDR3 DNA reads TGTGCCAGCAGGAGAGCGGGAACCACCGGGGAGCTGTTTTTT. Its translation: CASRRAGTTGELFF.

The chain employs TRBV28 and TRBJ2-4; 8 bases line up with TRBD2. The CDR3 has 19 amino acids. Unmatched junction bases numbered 16, after V lost 6 bases and J lost 0 bases. Per the germline V gene, CDR1 is MDHEN and CDR2 is SYDVKM. CDR3 DNA sequence: TGTGCCAGCAGCCCCGGCCTAGCGGGTTTCGTTCTAGCCAAAAACATTCAGTACTTC. This encodes CASSPGLAGFVLAKNIQYF.

The chain links TRBV7-2 to TRBJ2-3, with D hard to call. V dropped 3 bases and J dropped 2 bases, with 6 bases sitting between them. Germline V CDR1 and CDR2: SGHTA, FQGNSA. This CDR3 has 13 residues. The CDR3 nucleotides read TGTGCCAGCAGCTTTAGCTACACAGATACGCAGTATTTT. The encoded protein is CASSFSYTDTQYF.

The J gene is TRBJ1-1, the V gene TRBV6-5; 7 bases agree with TRBD1. CDR1 MNHEY and CDR2 SVGAGI come from the germline V gene. The CDR3 contains 14 residues. V trimming: 10 bases; J trimming: 4 bases; junction bases outside the gene matches: 12. CDR3 nucleotides: TGTGCCACCCTAACAGGGGTTCAGGCCACTGAAGCTTTCTTT. Translating it yields CATLTGVQATEAFF.

The chain recombines TRBV2 with TRBJ2-2; perhaps TRBD2 as D (5 bases). In germline, CDR1 is SNHLY, CDR2 FYNNEI. Trimming left V 2 bases short and J 4 bases short, with 11 bases between. The CDR3 extends over 15 amino acids. The CDR3 DNA is TGTGCCAGCAGTGAATCCCCGGACTCCACCGGGGAGCTGTTTTTT. It yields the protein CASSESPDSTGELFF.

V and J are TRBV21-1 and TRBJ2-7; whether TRBD2, the table's D call, matches the DNA was not checked. TRBV21-1 is a documented pseudogene. CDR3 size: 15 residues. CDR3 region: CASSLRTSGIGEQYF. CDR3 coding DNA: TGTGCCAGCAGCTTAAGGACTAGCGGGATAGGCGAGCAGTACTTC.

The V gene is TRBV28, the J gene TRBJ2-7, with 8 bases aligning to TRBD2. The CDR3 sequence is 16 residues long. The junction had 9 bases not matched to a gene; V was cut back by 4 bases and J by 1 base. Germline CDR1 MDHEN, CDR2 SYDVKM. The CDR3 DNA reads as TGTGCCAGCAGTTCCCCTAGACTAGCGTCGTCCTACGAGCAGTACTTC. Its protein is CASSSPRLASSYEQYF.

The chain has TRBV9 and TRBJ2-3, with 9 positions matching TRBD2. J was trimmed by 6 bases and V by 4 bases; bases with no gene match: 9. Germline values: CDR1 SGDLS, CDR2 YYNGEE. CDR3 length equals 15 residues. The CDR3 nucleotides are TGTGCCAGCAGCATATTAGCGGGAGCAAGGGATACGCAGTATTTT. As protein: CASSILAGARDTQYF.